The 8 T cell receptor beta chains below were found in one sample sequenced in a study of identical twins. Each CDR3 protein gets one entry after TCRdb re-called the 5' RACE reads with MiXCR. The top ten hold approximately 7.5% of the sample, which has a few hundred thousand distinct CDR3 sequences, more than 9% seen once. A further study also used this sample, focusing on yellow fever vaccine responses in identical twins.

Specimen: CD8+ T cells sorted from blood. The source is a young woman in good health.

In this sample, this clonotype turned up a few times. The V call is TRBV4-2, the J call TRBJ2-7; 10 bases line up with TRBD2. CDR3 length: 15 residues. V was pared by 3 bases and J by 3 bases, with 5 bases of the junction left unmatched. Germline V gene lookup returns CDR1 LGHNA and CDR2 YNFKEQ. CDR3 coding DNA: TGTGCCAGCAGCCACGGGACTAGCGAATACTACGAGCAGTACTTC. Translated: CASSHGTSEYYEQYF.

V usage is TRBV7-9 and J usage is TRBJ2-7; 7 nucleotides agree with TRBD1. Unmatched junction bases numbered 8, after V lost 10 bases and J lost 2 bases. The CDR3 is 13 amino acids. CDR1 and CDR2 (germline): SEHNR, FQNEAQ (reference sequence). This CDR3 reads CATDRDETYEQYV. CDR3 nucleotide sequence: TGTGCCACAGACAGGGACGAAACCTACGAGCAGTACGTC.

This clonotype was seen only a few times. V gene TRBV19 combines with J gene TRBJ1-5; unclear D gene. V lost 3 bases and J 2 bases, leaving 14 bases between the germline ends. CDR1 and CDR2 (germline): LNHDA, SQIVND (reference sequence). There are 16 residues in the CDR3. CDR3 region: CASSITGWDGNQPQHF. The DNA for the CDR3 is TGTGCCAGTAGTATTACGGGTTGGGATGGCAATCAGCCCCAGCATTTT.

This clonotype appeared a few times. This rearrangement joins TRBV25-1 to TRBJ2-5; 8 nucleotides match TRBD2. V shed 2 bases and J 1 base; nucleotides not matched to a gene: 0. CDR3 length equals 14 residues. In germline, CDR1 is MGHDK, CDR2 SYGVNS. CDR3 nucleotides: TGTGCCAGCAGTGAAACTAGCGGCCAAGAGACCCAGTACTTC. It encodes CASSETSGQETQYF.

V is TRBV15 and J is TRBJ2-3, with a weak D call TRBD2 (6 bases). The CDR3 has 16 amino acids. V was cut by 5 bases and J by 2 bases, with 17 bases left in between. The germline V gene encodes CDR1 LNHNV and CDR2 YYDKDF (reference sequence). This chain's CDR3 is CATSAELGGSTDTQYF. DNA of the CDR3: TGTGCCACCAGCGCAGAACTGGGGGGTTCCACAGATACGCAGTATTTT.

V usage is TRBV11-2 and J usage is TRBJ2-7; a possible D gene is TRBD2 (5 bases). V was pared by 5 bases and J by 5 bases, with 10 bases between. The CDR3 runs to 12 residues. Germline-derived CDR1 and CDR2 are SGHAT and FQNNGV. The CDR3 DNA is TGTGCCAGCAGCCAGGACTTCAACGAGCAGTACTTC. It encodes CASSQDFNEQYF.

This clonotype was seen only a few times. The CDR3 is CASRTLRTGGPLIPYEQYF. The DNA of the CDR3 is TGTGCCAGCAGAACGTTGCGGACAGGGGGACCACTCATCCCCTACGAGCAGTACTTC. The gene calls are TRBV6-2 or TRBV6-3 and TRBJ2-7; 10 bases match TRBD1. The germline V gene encodes CDR1 MNHEY and CDR2 SVGEGT. The V gene end was trimmed by 6 bases and the J gene end by 2 bases; junction bases not matched to a gene: 19. CDR3 size: 19 residues.

CDR3 region: CASSRATQETQYF. DNA of the CDR3: TGCGCCAGCAGCCGGGCGACACAAGAGACCCAGTACTTC. The genes are TRBV4-1 and TRBJ2-5; unclear D gene. The germline gives CDR1 MGHRA, CDR2 YSYEKL. V gave up 4 bases and J gave up 2 bases, with 8 bases separating them. CDR3 length: 13 residues.